This T cell receptor beta chain is from a study of T cell responses to AZD1222 COVID-19 vaccine. The CDR3 runs to 15 residues. Germline CDR1 is LGHNA and CDR2 is YNFKEQ. Between the trimmed V and J ends, which lost 4 bases and 3 bases, there was a span of 15 bases. The protocol was immunoSEQ multiplex PCR, while the TCRdb copy is restricted to in-frame clones and leaves out a portion. This table holds around 110,000 clones, around 90% found once. The sequences come from peripheral blood, collected on day 0 of AZD1222 vaccination. This chain joins TRBV4-2 and TRBJ1-2; D gene ambiguous. This clonotype originated in an adult in good health. The CDR3 nucleotides are TGTGCCAGCAGCCCTCAAAGTCTCCTCGACTATGGCTACACCTTC. Translated: CASSPQSLLDYGYTF.